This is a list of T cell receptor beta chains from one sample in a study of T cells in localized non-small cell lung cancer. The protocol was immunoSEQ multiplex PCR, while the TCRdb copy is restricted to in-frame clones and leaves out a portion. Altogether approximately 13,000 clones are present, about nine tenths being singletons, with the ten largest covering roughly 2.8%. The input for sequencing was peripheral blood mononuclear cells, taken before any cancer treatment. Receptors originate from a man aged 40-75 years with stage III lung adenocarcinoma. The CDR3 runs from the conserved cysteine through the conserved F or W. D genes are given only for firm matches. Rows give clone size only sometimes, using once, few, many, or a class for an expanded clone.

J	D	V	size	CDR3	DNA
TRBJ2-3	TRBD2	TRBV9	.	CASSVSLQGYSGRRRTDTQYF	TGTGCCAGCAGCGTAAGCCTCCAGGGATATAGCGGGAGGAGAAGGACAGATACGCAGTATTTT
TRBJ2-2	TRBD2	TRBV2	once	CASSQTSGNGGELFF	TGTGCCAGCAGTCAGACTAGCGGGAATGGCGGGGAGCTGTTTTTT
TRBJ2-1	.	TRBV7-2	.	CASSLLGGRSYNEQFF	TGTGCCAGCAGCCTACTCGGCGGGCGCTCCTACAATGAGCAGTTCTTC
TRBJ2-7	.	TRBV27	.	CASSLSDSLTSYEQYF	TGTGCCAGCAGTTTATCGGACAGCCTGACGTCCTACGAGCAGTACTTC
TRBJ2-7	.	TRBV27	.	CASSWTEAYEQYF	TGTGCCAGCAGTTGGACAGAGGCCTACGAGCAGTACTTC
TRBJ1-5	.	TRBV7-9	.	CASSSDAVGGQPQHF	TGTGCCAGCAGCTCCGACGCTGTCGGAGGACAGCCCCAGCATTTT
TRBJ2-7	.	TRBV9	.	CASSVDKASYEQYF	TGTGCCAGCAGCGTAGACAAAGCCTCCTACGAGCAGTACTTC
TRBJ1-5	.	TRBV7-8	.	CASSLGDTGQPQHF	TGTGCCAGCAGCTTAGGTGACACCGGACAGCCCCAGCATTTT
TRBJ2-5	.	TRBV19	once	CASSNPRRAGGETQYF	TGTGCCAGTAGCAACCCCAGGAGGGCTGGGGGTGAGACCCAGTACTTC
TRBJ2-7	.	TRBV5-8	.	CASSDPRTARTYEQYF	TGTGCCAGCAGCGACCCCCGGACAGCACGAACTTACGAGCAGTACTTC
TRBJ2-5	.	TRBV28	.	CASNVGGAWLEETQYF	TGTGCCAGCAACGTAGGGGGGGCTTGGCTGGAAGAGACCCAGTACTTC
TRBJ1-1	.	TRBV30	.	CAWSVPGGGTEAFF	TGTGCCTGGAGTGTCCCCGGGGGCGGGACTGAAGCTTTCTTT
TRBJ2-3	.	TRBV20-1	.	CSAALGGTQYF	TGCAGTGCCGCGCTCGGTGGTACGCAGTATTTT
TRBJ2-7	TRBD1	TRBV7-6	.	CASSLDAGTVTYEQYF	TGTGCCAGCAGCTTAGACGCCGGGACAGTGACCTACGAGCAGTACTTC
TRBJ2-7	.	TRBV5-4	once	CASTSSRGMVYEQYF	TGTGCCAGCACCTCATCCCGGGGGATGGTATACGAGCAGTACTTC
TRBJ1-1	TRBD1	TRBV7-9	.	CASSPRDRSNTEAFF	TGTGCCAGCAGCCCACGGGACAGATCGAACACTGAAGCTTTCTTT
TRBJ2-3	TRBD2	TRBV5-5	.	CASSLATGLGTDTQYF	TGTGCCAGCAGCTTGGCCACGGGACTAGGGACAGATACGCAGTATTTT
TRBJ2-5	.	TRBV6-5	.	CASSYTGWETQYF	TGTGCCAGCAGTTATACAGGGTGGGAGACCCAGTACTTC
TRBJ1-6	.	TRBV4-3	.	CASSQEDVSSPLHF	TGCGCCAGCAGCCAAGAGGATGTTTCTTCACCCCTCCACTTT
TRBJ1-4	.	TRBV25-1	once	CASSDGGNNEKLFF	TGTGCCAGCAGTGACGGGGGCAATAATGAAAAACTGTTTTTT
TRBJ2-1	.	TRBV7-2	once	CASSFGGFSEQFF	TGTGCCAGCAGCTTCGGGGGTTTCAGTGAGCAGTTCTTC
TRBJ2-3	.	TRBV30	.	CAWSVRSGGHSSTDTQYF	TGTGCCTGGAGTGTGCGTTCCGGGGGGCATTCCTCAACAGATACGCAGTATTTT
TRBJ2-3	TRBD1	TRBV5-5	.	CASSLAGTGPDTQYF	TGTGCCAGCAGCTTGGCCGGGACAGGGCCAGATACGCAGTATTTT
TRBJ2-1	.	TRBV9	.	CASSVDGHEQFF	TGTGCCAGCAGCGTAGATGGACATGAGCAGTTCTTC
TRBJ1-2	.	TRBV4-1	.	CASSHVPGGQGDGYTF	TGCGCCAGCAGCCACGTACCGGGTGGGCAGGGTGACGGCTACACCTTC
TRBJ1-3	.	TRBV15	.	CATSRDRARGNTIYF	TGTGCCACCAGCAGAGATCGGGCCCGTGGAAACACCATATATTTT
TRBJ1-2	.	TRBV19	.	CASSIAGYPSSKYGYTF	TGTGCCAGTAGTATAGCAGGTTATCCCTCTTCGAAATATGGCTACACCTTC
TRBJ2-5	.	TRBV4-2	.	CASSQGLMGETQYF	TGTGCCAGCAGCCAAGGTCTTATGGGAGAGACCCAGTACTTC
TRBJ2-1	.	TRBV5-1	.	CASSSTQWSYNEQFF	TGCGCCAGCAGCTCCACCCAGTGGTCCTACAATGAGCAGTTCTTC
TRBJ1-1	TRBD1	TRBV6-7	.	CASSYLRQGRSNTEAFF	TGTGCCAGCAGTTACCTGCGACAGGGTAGGTCGAACACTGAAGCTTTCTTT
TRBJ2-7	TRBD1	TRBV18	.	CASSPGGQGTYEQYF	TGTGCCAGCTCACCAGGAGGACAGGGCACCTACGAGCAGTACTTC
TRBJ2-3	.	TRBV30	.	CAWSVGLATDTQYF	TGTGCCTGGAGTGTAGGACTGGCGACAGATACGCAGTATTTT
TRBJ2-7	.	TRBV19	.	CASSINVGGFNEQYF	TGTGCCAGTAGTATTAACGTCGGAGGGTTCAACGAGCAGTACTTC
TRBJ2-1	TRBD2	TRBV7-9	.	CASSSPSSGRHNEQFF	TGTGCCAGCAGCTCCCCATCTAGCGGGAGACACAATGAGCAGTTCTTC
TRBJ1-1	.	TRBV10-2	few	CATRGMNTEAFF	TGCGCCACGAGGGGAATGAACACTGAAGCTTTCTTT
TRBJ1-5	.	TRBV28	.	CASGRGGNQPQHF	TGTGCCAGCGGCCGCGGAGGGAATCAGCCCCAGCATTTT
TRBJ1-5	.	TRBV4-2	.	CASSQERGREPQHF	TGTGCCAGCAGCCAAGAAAGGGGTCGGGAGCCCCAGCATTTT
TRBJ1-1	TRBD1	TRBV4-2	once	CASSQRVGDRTKNTEAFF	TGTGCCAGCAGCCAAAGGGTGGGGGACAGAACTAAGAACACTGAAGCTTTCTTT
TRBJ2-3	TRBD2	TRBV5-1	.	CASSSGTSASTDTQYF	TGCGCCAGCAGCTCCGGGACTAGCGCTTCCACAGATACGCAGTATTTT
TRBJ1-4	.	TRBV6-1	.	CASGPKTLANEKLFF	TGTGCCAGCGGCCCCAAAACTTTGGCTAATGAAAAACTGTTTTTT
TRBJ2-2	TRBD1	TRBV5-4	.	CASRAPGQGNSGELFF	TGTGCCAGCAGAGCCCCGGGACAGGGAAATTCCGGGGAGCTGTTTTTT
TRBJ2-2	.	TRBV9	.	CASGNPNTGELFF	TGTGCCAGTGGTAATCCGAACACCGGGGAGCTGTTTTTT
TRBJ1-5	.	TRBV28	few	CASSSSIPHNQPQHF	TGTGCCAGCAGTTCCTCGATCCCCCACAATCAGCCCCAGCATTTT
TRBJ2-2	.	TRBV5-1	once	CASSLASGYTGELFF	TGCGCCAGCAGCTTGGCCTCAGGGTACACCGGGGAGCTGTTTTTT
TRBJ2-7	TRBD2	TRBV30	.	CAWSSSGRAEQYF	TGTGCCTGGAGTTCAAGCGGGAGGGCCGAGCAGTACTTC
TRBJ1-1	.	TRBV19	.	CASSIGQLNTEAFF	TGTGCCAGTAGTATCGGACAGTTGAACACTGAAGCTTTCTTT
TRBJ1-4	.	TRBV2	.	CASSDGLWEKLFF	TGTGCCAGCAGTGATGGACTTTGGGAAAAACTGTTTTTT
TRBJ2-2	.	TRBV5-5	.	CASSFLGIAGELFF	TGTGCCAGCAGCTTTTTGGGAATCGCCGGGGAGCTGTTTTTT
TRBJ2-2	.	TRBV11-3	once	CASSPGRSSGELFF	TGTGCCAGCAGCCCCGGCCGCTCCTCCGGGGAGCTGTTTTTT
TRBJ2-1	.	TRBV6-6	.	CASSYDTEQFF	TGTGCCAGCAGTTACGATACGGAGCAGTTCTTC
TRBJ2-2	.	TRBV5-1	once	CASSLAIVAGELFF	TGCGCCAGCAGCTTGGCCATTGTTGCTGGGGAGCTGTTTTTT
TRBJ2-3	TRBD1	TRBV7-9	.	CASSFTRQGGTDTQYF	TGTGCCAGCAGCTTCACTCGACAGGGTGGGACAGATACGCAGTATTTT
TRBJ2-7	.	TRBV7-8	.	CASSPRSGSGTYEQYF	TGTGCCAGCAGCCCCAGGTCTGGGAGTGGGACCTACGAGCAGTACTTC
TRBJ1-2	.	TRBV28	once	CASSLVDGLGGYTF	TGTGCCAGCAGTTTGGTTGACGGCCTGGGAGGCTACACCTTC
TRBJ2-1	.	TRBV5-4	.	CASSLQGRVAEQFF	TGTGCCAGCAGCTTACAGGGGAGGGTAGCTGAGCAGTTCTTC
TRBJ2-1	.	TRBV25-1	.	CATETDGLFF	TGTGCCACCGAGACGGATGGGCTATTCTTC